These T cell receptor beta chains were read from a single sample in a study of blood T cell repertoires in COVID-19. Profiling relied on immunoSEQ multiplex PCR, and the TCRdb table lists in-frame clones only, not all of them. The sample has some 100,000 clones, roughly 92% seen once. Source material: peripheral blood. Source of these receptors: a man aged 50-60 years with active COVID-19. Both conserved end residues are part of each CDR3. D genes are given only for firm matches. Rows may omit the clone size; those that give it use once, few, many or a size class.

>NA|TRBJ2-5|TRBV18|NA
TGTGCCAGCTCACCCCGGACATTGCCACAGGGAAGGGGGGAGACCCAGTACTTC
CASSPRTLPQGRGETQYF
>NA|TRBJ2-5|TRBV27|NA
TGTGCCAGCAGCTCCCAAGAGACCCAGTACTTC
CASSSQETQYF
>NA|TRBJ2-7|TRBV28|TRBD1
TGTGTCAGCAGCTCGCCCGGGACAGGTGACTACGAGCAGTACTTC
CVSSSPGTGDYEQYF
>NA|TRBJ1-4|TRBV5-4|TRBD1
TGTGCCAGCAGCCTAAGACAGGGGCAAAATGAAAAACTGTTTTTT
CASSLRQGQNEKLFF
>NA|TRBJ2-6|TRBV9|NA
TGTGCCAGCAGCGTAGCCCCGTATCGGGGAGAGGGTGGGGCCAACGTCCTGACTTTC
CASSVAPYRGEGGANVLTF
>once|TRBJ2-7|TRBV28|NA
TGTGCCAGCAGTGCGGACAGTTTGGCCTACGAGCAGTACTTC
CASSADSLAYEQYF
>NA|TRBJ2-5|TRBV5-1|TRBD1
TGCGCCAGCAGCCCGCAGGACAGGCCGATCCAAGAGACCCAGTACTTC
CASSPQDRPIQETQYF
>NA|TRBJ2-2|TRBV5-1|NA
TGCGCCAGCAGCTCGGGGGACTCCCCAGCCGGGGAGCTGTTTTTT
CASSSGDSPAGELFF
>NA|TRBJ2-5|TRBV3-1/TRBV3-2|TRBD2
TGTGCCAGCAGCCAAGCGGGAGGAGAGACCCAGTACTTC
CASSQAGGETQYF
>NA|TRBJ1-1|TRBV12-3/TRBV12-4|NA
TGTGCCAGCGGAGTCAATAGTGCTTTCTTT
CASGVNSAFF
>NA|TRBJ1-5|TRBV7-9|TRBD1
TGTGCCAGCAGCCCCGGGACAGTCAATCAGCCCCAGCATTTT
CASSPGTVNQPQHF
>NA|TRBJ1-2|TRBV7-9|TRBD1
TGTGCCAGCAGCCCAGGACAGGGTTCGGAAAGCTACACCTTC
CASSPGQGSESYTF
>NA|TRBJ2-7|TRBV20-1|NA
TGCAGTGCTAGTCCGGCTAGCGTTGACTCCTACGAGCAGTACTTC
CSASPASVDSYEQYF
>once|TRBJ2-2|TRBV28|TRBD2
TGTGCCAGCAGCTACCCGGGACTAGCGGGAGGGCGTGGCGGGGAGCTGTTTTTT
CASSYPGLAGGRGGELFF
>NA|TRBJ2-1|TRBV13|TRBD2
TGTGCCAGCAGCCCGGGGACTAGCGAGGTCAATGAGCAGTTCTTC
CASSPGTSEVNEQFF
>NA|TRBJ2-1|TRBV9|TRBD2
TGTGCCAGCAGCGCGTTAGCGGGAGGGGACAATGAGCAGTTCTTC
CASSALAGGDNEQFF
>NA|TRBJ1-2|TRBV11-2|NA
TGTGCCAGCAGCTTAGATGGGTTAGGGGCCCTCGTCTCAGGCTACACCTTC
CASSLDGLGALVSGYTF
>NA|TRBJ1-5|TRBV19|NA
TGTGCCAGCCGGGACTGGGTTAGCAATCAGCCCCAGCATTTT
CASRDWVSNQPQHF
>NA|TRBJ2-3|TRBV6-5|NA
TGTGCCACCACAGGGACAGATACGCAGTATTTT
CATTGTDTQYF
>NA|TRBJ2-2|TRBV2|TRBD2
TGTGCCAGCTCCCAGACTAGCGGCACCGGGGAGCTGTTTTTT
CASSQTSGTGELFF
>NA|TRBJ2-2|TRBV9|NA
TGTGCCAGCAGCGTAGGGGGAGGTCTGAACACCGGGGAGCTGTTTTTT
CASSVGGGLNTGELFF
>once|TRBJ2-2|TRBV28|NA
TGTGCCAGCAGTAAACATGGAGCAGACTCGAACACCGGGGAGCTGTTTTTT
CASSKHGADSNTGELFF
>NA|TRBJ2-7|TRBV6-5|TRBD1
TGTGCCAGCAGTCCCGAGGGACAGTTCCACGAGCAGTACTTC
CASSPEGQFHEQYF
>NA|TRBJ1-6|TRBV28|NA
TGTGCCAGCAGTTCGGGGAGCTCCTATAATTCACCCCTCCACTTT
CASSSGSSYNSPLHF
>NA|TRBJ2-1|TRBV19|TRBD2
TGTGCCAGTAGTCCGGGGACTAGCAACGATGAGCAGTTCTTC
CASSPGTSNDEQFF
>NA|TRBJ2-5|TRBV11-3|NA
TGTGCCAGCAGCTTAGGATTTGACGGGGGAGGACACGAGACCCAGTACTTC
CASSLGFDGGGHETQYF
>NA|TRBJ2-7|TRBV5-1|NA
TGCGCCAGCAGACAGGAGGGCTCCTACGAGCAGTACTTC
CASRQEGSYEQYF
>NA|TRBJ2-1|TRBV27|TRBD1
TGTGCCAGCGTACCCGGGACAGGTTACAATGAGCAGTTCTTC
CASVPGTGYNEQFF
>NA|TRBJ1-1|TRBV11-2|NA
TGTGCCAGCAGCTTAGTCATGAACACTGAAGCTTTCTTT
CASSLVMNTEAFF
>few|TRBJ2-2|TRBV4-1|TRBD2
TGCGCCAGCAGCCAAGGTTCTGGGGGACTAACGAACACCGGGGAGCTGTTTTTT
CASSQGSGGLTNTGELFF
>NA|TRBJ2-1|TRBV3-1/TRBV3-2|TRBD2
TGTGCCAGCAGCCAGGAGACTAGCGGCCTTTATGATGAGCAGTTCTTC
CASSQETSGLYDEQFF
>NA|TRBJ2-2|TRBV5-6|TRBD1
TGTGCCAGCACCGGGACAGGGGTCCTCACCGGGGAGCTGTTTTTT
CASTGTGVLTGELFF
>NA|TRBJ1-1|TRBV11-2|NA
TGTGCCAGCAGCTTAGGTATAATGCCGAGCACTGAAGCTTTCTTT
CASSLGIMPSTEAFF
>NA|TRBJ2-7|TRBV19|NA
TGTGCCAGTAGTATAGCTCCAGGGAACTCCTACGAGCAGTACTTC
CASSIAPGNSYEQYF
>NA|TRBJ1-1|TRBV28|NA
TGTGCCAGCACCGGAGTAACCAACCTGGAGGACACTGAAGCTTTCTTT
CASTGVTNLEDTEAFF
>NA|TRBJ2-3|TRBV5-4|TRBD1
TGTGCCAGCAGCCCGGGACAGGTTGTCGCAGGGGATACGCAGTATTTT
CASSPGQVVAGDTQYF
>NA|TRBJ1-5|TRBV5-1|TRBD1
TGCGCCAGCAGCTTGGATGGACAGGGCAATCAGCCCCAGCATTTT
CASSLDGQGNQPQHF
>NA|TRBJ1-6|TRBV28|TRBD1
TGTGCCAGCAATAAACAGGGGTTCAGGTCACCCCTCCACTTT
CASNKQGFRSPLHF
>NA|TRBJ1-1|TRBV12-3/TRBV12-4|NA
TGTGCCAGCAGCCCCCTATTATTCAATGAAGCTTTCTTT
CASSPLLFNEAFF
>NA|TRBJ2-7|TRBV6-5|NA
TGTGCCAGCAGTTACTACGGGACTTCTTCCTACGAGCAGTACTTC
CASSYYGTSSYEQYF